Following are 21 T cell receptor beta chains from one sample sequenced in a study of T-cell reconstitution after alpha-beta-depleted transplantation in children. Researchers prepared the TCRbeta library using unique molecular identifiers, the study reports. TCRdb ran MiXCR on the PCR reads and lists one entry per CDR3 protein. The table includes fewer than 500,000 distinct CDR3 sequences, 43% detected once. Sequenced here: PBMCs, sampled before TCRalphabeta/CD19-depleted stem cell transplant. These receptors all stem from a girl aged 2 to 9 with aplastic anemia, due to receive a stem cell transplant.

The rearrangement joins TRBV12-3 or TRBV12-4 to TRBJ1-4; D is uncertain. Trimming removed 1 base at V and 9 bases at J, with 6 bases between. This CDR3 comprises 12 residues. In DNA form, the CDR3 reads TGTGCCAGCAGTTTAGGGCCCCAAAAACTGTTTTTT. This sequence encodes CASSLGPQKLFF.

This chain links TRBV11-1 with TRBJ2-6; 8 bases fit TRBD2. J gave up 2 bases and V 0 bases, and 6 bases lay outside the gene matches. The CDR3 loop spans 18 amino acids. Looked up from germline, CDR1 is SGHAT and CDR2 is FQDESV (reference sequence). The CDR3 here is CASSLAPAGVAGANVLTF. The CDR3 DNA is TGTGCCAGCAGCTTAGCTCCAGCGGGAGTAGCTGGGGCCAACGTCCTGACTTTC.

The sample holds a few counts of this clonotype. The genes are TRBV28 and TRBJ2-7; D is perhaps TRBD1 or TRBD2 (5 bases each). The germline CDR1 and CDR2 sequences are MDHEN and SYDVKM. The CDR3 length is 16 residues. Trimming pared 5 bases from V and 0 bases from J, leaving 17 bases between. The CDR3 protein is CASSTFNRRTSYEQYF. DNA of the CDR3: TGTGCCAGCAGTACCTTCAACAGGAGGACCTCCTACGAGCAGTACTTC. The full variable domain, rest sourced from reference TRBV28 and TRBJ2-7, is DVKVTQSSRYLVKRTGEKVFLECVQDMDHENMFWYRQDPGLGLRLIYFSYDVKMKEKGDIPEGYSVSREKKERFSLILESASTNQTSMYLCASSTFNRRTSYEQYFGPGTRLTVT.

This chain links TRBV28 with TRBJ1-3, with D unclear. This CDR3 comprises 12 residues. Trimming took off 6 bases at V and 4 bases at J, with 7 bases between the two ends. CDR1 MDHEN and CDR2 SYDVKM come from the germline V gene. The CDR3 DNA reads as TGTGCCAGCAGAGGGTCGGGAAACACCATATATTTT. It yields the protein CASRGSGNTIYF. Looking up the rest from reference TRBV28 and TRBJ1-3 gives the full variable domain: DVKVTQSSRYLVKRTGEKVFLECVQDMDHENMFWYRQDPGLGLRLIYFSYDVKMKEKGDIPEGYSVSREKKERFSLILESASTNQTSMYLCASRGSGNTIYFGEGSWLTVV.

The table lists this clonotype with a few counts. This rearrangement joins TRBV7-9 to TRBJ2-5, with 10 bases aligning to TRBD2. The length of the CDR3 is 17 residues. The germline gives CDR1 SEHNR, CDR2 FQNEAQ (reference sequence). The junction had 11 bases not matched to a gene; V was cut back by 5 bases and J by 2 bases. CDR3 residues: CASSDLSSGGHQETQYF. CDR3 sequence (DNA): TGTGCCAGCAGCGATCTGAGTAGCGGGGGGCATCAAGAGACCCAGTACTTC.

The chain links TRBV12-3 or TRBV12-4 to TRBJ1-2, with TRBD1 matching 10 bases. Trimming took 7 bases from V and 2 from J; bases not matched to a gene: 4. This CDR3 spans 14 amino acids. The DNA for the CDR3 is TGTGCCAGCAAGGGGACAGGGGCGAACTATGGCTACACCTTC. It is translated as CASKGTGANYGYTF.

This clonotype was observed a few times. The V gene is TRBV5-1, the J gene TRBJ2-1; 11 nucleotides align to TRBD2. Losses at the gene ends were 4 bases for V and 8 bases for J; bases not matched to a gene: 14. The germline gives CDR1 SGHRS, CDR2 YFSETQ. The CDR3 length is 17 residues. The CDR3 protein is CASSGHTSGRGIYEQFF. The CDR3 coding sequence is TGCGCCAGCAGCGGCCACACTAGCGGGAGAGGTATCTATGAGCAGTTCTTC.

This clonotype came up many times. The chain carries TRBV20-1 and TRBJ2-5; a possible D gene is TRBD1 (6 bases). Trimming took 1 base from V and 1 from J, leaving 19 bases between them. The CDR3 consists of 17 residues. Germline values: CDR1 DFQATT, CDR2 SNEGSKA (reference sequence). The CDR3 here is CSARGSGSGHFQETQYF. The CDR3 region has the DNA TGCAGTGCTAGAGGTTCTGGATCGGGACACTTCCAAGAGACCCAGTACTTC.

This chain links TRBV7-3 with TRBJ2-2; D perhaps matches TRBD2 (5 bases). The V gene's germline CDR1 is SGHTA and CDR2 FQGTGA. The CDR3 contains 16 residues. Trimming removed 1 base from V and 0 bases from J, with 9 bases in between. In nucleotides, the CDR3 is TGTGCCAGCAGCTTAATCGGCGGGCCGAACACCGGGGAGCTGTTTTTT. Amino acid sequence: CASSLIGGPNTGELFF.

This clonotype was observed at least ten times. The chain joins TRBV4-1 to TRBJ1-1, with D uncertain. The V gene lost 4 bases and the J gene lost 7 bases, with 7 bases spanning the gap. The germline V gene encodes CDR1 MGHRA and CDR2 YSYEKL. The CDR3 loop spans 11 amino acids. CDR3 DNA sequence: TGCGCCAGCAGCCGTGGTCTTGAAGCTTTCTTT. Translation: CASSRGLEAFF.

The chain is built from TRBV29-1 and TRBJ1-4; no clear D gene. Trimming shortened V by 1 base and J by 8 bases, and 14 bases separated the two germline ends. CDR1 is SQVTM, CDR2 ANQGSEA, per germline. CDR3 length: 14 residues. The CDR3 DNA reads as TGCAGCGTTGAAGGCGGCGCCAGCGACGAAAAACTGTTTTTT. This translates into CSVEGGASDEKLFF.

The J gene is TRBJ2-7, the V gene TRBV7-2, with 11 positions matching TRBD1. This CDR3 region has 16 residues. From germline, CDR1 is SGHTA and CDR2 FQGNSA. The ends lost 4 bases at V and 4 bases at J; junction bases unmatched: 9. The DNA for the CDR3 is TGTGCCAGCAGCTCCCAACATCGGGACAGGGGGTACGAGCAGTACTTC. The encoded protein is CASSSQHRDRGYEQYF.

The CDR3: CASSLSRDRPGNTIYF. CDR3 DNA: TGTGCCAGCAGCTTAAGCCGGGACAGGCCTGGAAACACCATATATTTT. V usage is TRBV13 and J usage is TRBJ1-3; 8 nucleotides agree with TRBD1. The CDR3 extends over 16 amino acids. Germline CDR1 and CDR2: PRHDT and FYEKMQ (reference sequence). The V and J ends lost 2 bases and 2 bases, in that order; junction bases with no gene match: 5.

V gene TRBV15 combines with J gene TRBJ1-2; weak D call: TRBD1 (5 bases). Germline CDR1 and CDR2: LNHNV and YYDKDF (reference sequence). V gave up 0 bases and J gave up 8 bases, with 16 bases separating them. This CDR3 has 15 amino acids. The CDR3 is CATSRDWGVVGGYTF. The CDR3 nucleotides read TGTGCCACCAGCAGAGATTGGGGGGTAGTAGGCGGCTACACCTTC.

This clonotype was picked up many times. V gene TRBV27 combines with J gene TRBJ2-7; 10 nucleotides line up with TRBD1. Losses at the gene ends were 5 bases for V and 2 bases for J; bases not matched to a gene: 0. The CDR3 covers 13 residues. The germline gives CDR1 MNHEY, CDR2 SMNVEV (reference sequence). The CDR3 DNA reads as TGTGCCAGCAGTGGACAGGGGGCCTACGAGCAGTACTTC. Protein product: CASSGQGAYEQYF.

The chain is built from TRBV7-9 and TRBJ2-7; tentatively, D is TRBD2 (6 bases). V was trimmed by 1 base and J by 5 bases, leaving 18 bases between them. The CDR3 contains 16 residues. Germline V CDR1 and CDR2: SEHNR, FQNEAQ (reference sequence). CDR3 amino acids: CASSLVASGGLHEQYF. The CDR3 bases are TGTGCCAGCAGCTTAGTCGCGAGTGGGGGACTTCACGAGCAGTACTTC.

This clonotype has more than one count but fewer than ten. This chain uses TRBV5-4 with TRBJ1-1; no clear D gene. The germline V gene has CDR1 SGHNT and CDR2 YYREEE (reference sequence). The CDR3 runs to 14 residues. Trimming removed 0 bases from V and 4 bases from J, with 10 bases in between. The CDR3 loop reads CASSLAGSITEAFF. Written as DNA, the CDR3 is TGTGCCAGCAGCTTGGCGGGCTCCATCACTGAAGCTTTCTTT.

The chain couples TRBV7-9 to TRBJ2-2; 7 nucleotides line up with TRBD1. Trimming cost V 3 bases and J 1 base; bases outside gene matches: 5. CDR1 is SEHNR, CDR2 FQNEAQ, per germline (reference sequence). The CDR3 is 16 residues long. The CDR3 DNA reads TGTGCCAGCAGCTTTCGTGGACAGGAGAACACCGGGGAGCTGTTTTTT. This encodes CASSFRGQENTGELFF.

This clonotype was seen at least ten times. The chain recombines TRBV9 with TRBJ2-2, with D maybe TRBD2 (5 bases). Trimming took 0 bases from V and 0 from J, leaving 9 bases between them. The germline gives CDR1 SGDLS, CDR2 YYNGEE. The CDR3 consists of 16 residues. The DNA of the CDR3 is TGTGCCAGCAGCGTAGAAGGCGGGTCGAACACCGGGGAGCTGTTTTTT. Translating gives CASSVEGGSNTGELFF.

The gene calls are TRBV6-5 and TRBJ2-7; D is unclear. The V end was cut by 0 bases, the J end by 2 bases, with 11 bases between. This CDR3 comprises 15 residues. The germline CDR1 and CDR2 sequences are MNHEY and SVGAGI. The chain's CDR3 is CASSYSKASPYEQYF. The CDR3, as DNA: TGTGCCAGCAGTTACTCGAAGGCCAGTCCCTACGAGCAGTACTTC.

The CDR3 region has the DNA TGCAGTGCTCCCCGGACTAGCTTCGAGACCCAGTACTTC. This gives the protein CSAPRTSFETQYF. The genes are TRBV20-1 and TRBJ2-5; TRBD2 matches 8 bases. CDR1 DFQATT and CDR2 SNEGSKA come from the germline V gene (reference sequence). The CDR3 has 13 residues. V shed 5 bases, J shed 5 bases, and the junction held 7 bases outside the gene matches.